Following are 26 T cell receptor beta chains from one sample sequenced in a study of CD8+ T cells in alopecia areata. The treatment denotes: oral pan-JAK inhibitor, 5-10 mg twice daily. Extracted from the samples, RNA was reverse transcribed into cDNA to serve as the sequencing template. Libraries were prepared by immunoSEQ multiplex PCR; TCRdb keeps only in-frame clonotypes and omits some of them. Altogether about 190,000 clones are present, around 56% being singletons, with the ten largest covering about 0.65%. The sequencing here drew on CD4+ T cells sorted from blood, taken at week 4, from a patient treated with tofacitinib. The receptors come from a human donor with alopecia areata.

This sequence joins TRBV29-1 and TRBJ2-2, with D unclear. Germline V gene data show CDR1 as SQVTM and CDR2 as ANQGSEA. This CDR3 contains 10 residues. V lost 4 bases and J 7 bases, leaving 4 bases between the germline ends. The chain's CDR3 is CSVGYGELFF. For the CDR3, the DNA is TGCAGCGTTGGGTACGGGGAGCTGTTTTTT.

The V call is TRBV27, the J call TRBJ2-4, with TRBD2 as a possible D gene (7 bases). Germline V CDR1 and CDR2: MNHEY, SMNVEV (reference sequence). The V and J ends lost 5 bases and 5 bases respectively, with 13 bases between them. The CDR3 sequence is 14 residues long. The CDR3 DNA reads as TGTGCCAGCAGTACACAGGGAGGGGAAAACATTCAGTACTTC. Translated: CASSTQGGENIQYF.

The J gene is TRBJ2-5, the V gene TRBV30; 9 bases line up with TRBD2. Germline CDR1 reads GTSNPN; CDR2 reads SVGIG (reference sequence). The V gene end was trimmed by 0 bases and the J gene end by 0 bases; junction bases not matched to a gene: 11. The CDR3 extends over 18 amino acids. The CDR3 bases are TGTGCCTGGAGTGTACGATTGGGCGGGAGGGGGTACCAAGAGACCCAGTACTTC. Residues: CAWSVRLGGRGYQETQYF.

The chain links TRBV5-6 to TRBJ2-7, with unresolved D. V was trimmed by 4 bases and J by 0 bases, leaving 5 bases between them. CDR3 length: 12 residues. The germline V gene encodes CDR1 SGHDT and CDR2 YYEEEE. Written as DNA, the CDR3 is TGTGCCAGCAGCGCAAGCTCCTACGAGCAGTACTTC. Residues: CASSASSYEQYF. Supplemented by reference TRBV5-6 and TRBJ2-7, the full variable domain reads DAGVTQSPTHLIKTRGQQVTLRCSPKSGHDTVSWYQQALGQGPQFIFQYYEEEERQRGNFPDRFSGHQFPNYSSELNVNALLLGDSALYLCASSASSYEQYFGPGTRLTVT.

This clone has just a few counts. The gene calls are TRBV10-2 and TRBJ2-1, with a tentative D call TRBD2 (5 bases). The CDR3 contains 14 residues. Trimming shortened V by 5 bases and J by 0 bases, and 8 bases separated the two germline ends. The germline V gene encodes CDR1 WSHSY and CDR2 SAAADI. The CDR3 reads CASSPGGSYNEQFF. CDR3 coding DNA: TGCGCCAGCAGTCCTGGAGGCTCCTACAATGAGCAGTTCTTC.

The gene calls are TRBV19 and TRBJ1-2, with D uncertain. The CDR3 runs to 13 residues. CDR1 is LNHDA and CDR2 is SQIVND in the germline V gene (reference sequence). The V gene lost 8 bases and the J gene lost 4 bases, with 14 bases spanning the gap. Here the CDR3 reads CASSAGLIYGYTF. CDR3 nucleotide sequence: TGTGCCAGTTCGGCTGGCCTCATCTATGGCTACACCTTC.

The chain uses TRBV5-1 and TRBJ2-5; TRBD2 aligns across 8 bases. The J segment lost 0 bases and the V segment lost 3 bases, leaving 16 bases of the junction unmatched. The CDR3 runs to 19 residues. Per the germline V gene, CDR1 is SGHRS and CDR2 is YFSETQ. CDR3 region: CASSSLSLSGGTYQETQYF. DNA for the CDR3: TGCGCCAGCAGCTCGTTATCCCTCAGCGGGGGTACTTACCAAGAGACCCAGTACTTC. The full variable domain, in which reference TRBV5-1 and TRBJ2-5 provide the parts outside the CDR3, is KAGVTQTPRYLIKTRGQQVTLSCSPISGHRSVSWYQQTPGQGLQFLFEYFSETQRNKGNFPGRFSGRQFSNSRSEMNVSTLELGDSALYLCASSSLSLSGGTYQETQYFGPGTRLLVL.

DNA for the CDR3: TGTGCCAGCAGCTTGGGCCCCCCGACAGCATCCTACGAGCAGTACTTC. As protein: CASSLGPPTASYEQYF. This rearrangement joins TRBV5-6 to TRBJ2-7; TRBD1 is a possible D gene (5 bases). Per the germline V gene, CDR1 is SGHDT and CDR2 is YYEEEE. The CDR3 is 16 amino acids. Between the trimmed V and J ends, which lost 0 bases and 1 base, there was a span of 14 bases. The whole variable domain, filled in from reference TRBV5-6 and TRBJ2-7, reads DAGVTQSPTHLIKTRGQQVTLRCSPKSGHDTVSWYQQALGQGPQFIFQYYEEEERQRGNFPDRFSGHQFPNYSSELNVNALLLGDSALYLCASSLGPPTASYEQYFGPGTRLTVT.

The chain is built from TRBV29-1 and TRBJ2-5; no firm D call. With the DNA end fitting TRBJ2-7 better, the J assignment may be wrong. This CDR3 is built from 11 residues. The V gene's germline CDR1 is SQVTM and CDR2 ANQGSEA. The CDR3 DNA follows: TGCAGCGTTGAACGAAACTACGAGCAGTACTTC. Encoded protein: CSVERNYEQYF.

This clone was seen once. The chain uses TRBV4-1 and TRBJ2-1, with 7 bases matching TRBD2. The V gene end was trimmed by 0 bases and the J gene end by 7 bases; junction bases not matched to a gene: 15. CDR1 and CDR2 (germline): MGHRA, YSYEKL. This CDR3 region has 18 residues. The CDR3 DNA sequence: TGCGCCAGCAGCCAAGACGCCGTCGAAGCGGGACTGAGGAATGAGCAGTTCTTC. It is translated as CASSQDAVEAGLRNEQFF.

This clone was seen just once. The chain carries TRBV28 and TRBJ2-5, with 9 bases lining up with TRBD2. The tail of the sequence fits TRBJ2-7 better, so the J call may be wrong. The CDR3 loop spans 15 amino acids. The germline gives CDR1 MDHEN, CDR2 SYDVKM. CDR3 in amino acids: CASSFHSGRNYEQYF. CDR3 nucleotide sequence: TGTGCCAGCAGTTTTCATAGCGGGAGAAACTACGAGCAGTACTTC.

The chain combines TRBV27 with TRBJ2-5; tentatively, D is TRBD1 or TRBD2 (6 bases each). This CDR3 has 14 residues. Between the trimmed V and J ends, which lost 5 bases and 7 bases, there was a span of 17 bases. Germline CDR1 and CDR2: MNHEY and SMNVEV (reference sequence). CDR3 sequence reads: CASSPNVGGGTQYF. The CDR3 DNA reads as TGTGCCAGCAGTCCGAACGTTGGAGGGGGGACCCAGTACTTC.

The rearrangement joins TRBV29-1 to TRBJ2-4; D is ambiguous. Germline V gives CDR1 SQVTM, CDR2 ANQGSEA. The ends were cut back, 2 bases at V and 13 bases at J, with 15 bases in the middle. This CDR3 spans 12 amino acids. CDR3 sequence: CSVESRSGPQYF. The CDR3 DNA sequence: TGCAGCGTTGAATCCCGTTCGGGTCCACAGTACTTC.

The sample holds one count of this clone. The chain's CDR3 is CAWSVSGYTGELFF. CDR3 bases: TGTGCCTGGAGTGTGTCAGGGTACACCGGGGAGCTGTTTTTT. This chain links TRBV30 with TRBJ2-2; possible D gene TRBD1, 5 bases. CDR3 size: 14 residues. V lost 0 bases and J 3 bases, leaving 8 bases between the germline ends. Germline V gene lookup returns CDR1 GTSNPN and CDR2 SVGIG (reference sequence). The whole variable domain, filled in from reference TRBV30 and TRBJ2-2, reads SQTIHQWPATLVQPVGSPLSLECTVEGTSNPNLYWYRQAAGRGLQLLFYSVGIGQISSEVPQNLSASRPQDRQFILSSKKLLLSDSGFYLCAWSVSGYTGELFFGEGSRLTVL.

This clone occurred a few times. The V and J genes are TRBV29-1 and TRBJ2-7; 12 bases line up with TRBD2. The CDR3 is 14 residues long. V shed 6 bases, J shed 3 bases, and the junction held 6 bases outside the gene matches. The germline CDR1 and CDR2 sequences are SQVTM and ANQGSEA. CDR3 loop: CSVLLAGGLYEQYF. CDR3 DNA sequence: TGCAGCGTACTACTAGCGGGAGGACTCTACGAGCAGTACTTC.

The CDR3 bases are TGTGCCAGCAGCTTTGCCTCCCGAGGTAATGAGCAGTTCTTC. As protein: CASSFASRGNEQFF. The genes are TRBV7-2 and TRBJ2-1, with no clear D. The V gene's germline CDR1 is SGHTA and CDR2 FQGNSA. The CDR3 is 14 residues long. V shed 3 bases and J shed 7 bases, with 13 bases lying between them. The full variable domain, completed using reference TRBV7-2 and TRBJ2-1, is GAGVSQSPSNKVTEKGKDVELRCDPISGHTALYWYRQSLGQGLEFLIYFQGNSAPDKSGLPSDRFSAERTGGSVSTLTIQRTQQEDSAVYLCASSFASRGNEQFFGPGTRLTVL.

The chain combines TRBV20-1 with TRBJ2-1; a weak D match, TRBD2 (5 bases). CDR1 and CDR2 (germline): DFQATT, SNEGSKA (reference sequence). The length of the CDR3 is 11 residues. Trimming removed 3 bases at V and 8 bases at J, with 8 bases between. DNA for the CDR3: TGCAGTGCTAGTAAGAGGGATGAGCAGTTCTTC. Translation: CSASKRDEQFF.

In this sample, this clone turned up a few times. This chain connects TRBV7-2 to TRBJ1-1; 8 bases align to TRBD1. V dropped 5 bases and J dropped 1; count of bases not matched to a gene: 6. CDR1 and CDR2 from the germline V gene are SGHTA and FQGNSA. This CDR3 has 15 amino acids. The CDR3 is CASSRVQGGNTEAFF. Written as DNA, the CDR3 is TGTGCCAGCAGCCGCGTACAGGGGGGGAACACTGAAGCTTTCTTT.

This chain uses TRBV30 with TRBJ2-7; perhaps TRBD2 as D (6 bases). The CDR3 length is 14 residues. CDR1 GTSNPN and CDR2 SVGIG come from the germline V gene (reference sequence). Trimming took off 2 bases at V and 0 bases at J, with 11 bases between the two ends. The CDR3 region has the DNA TGTGCCTGGAGTCGGGGGATAAGCTCCTACGAGCAGTACTTC. Translation gives CAWSRGISSYEQYF.

This clone came up a few times. V is TRBV5-1 and J is TRBJ2-1; 9 bases match TRBD1. In germline, CDR1 is SGHRS, CDR2 YFSETQ. CDR3 size: 16 residues. The J segment lost 3 bases and the V segment lost 4 bases, leaving 8 bases of the junction unmatched. In DNA form, the CDR3 reads TGCGCCAGCAGCACCACCGGGACAGGGTTCTACAATGAGCAGTTCTTC. It encodes CASSTTGTGFYNEQFF. The whole variable domain, filled in from reference TRBV5-1 and TRBJ2-1, reads KAGVTQTPRYLIKTRGQQVTLSCSPISGHRSVSWYQQTPGQGLQFLFEYFSETQRNKGNFPGRFSGRQFSNSRSEMNVSTLELGDSALYLCASSTTGTGFYNEQFFGPGTRLTVL.

V usage is TRBV7-9 and J usage is TRBJ1-5, with D perhaps TRBD1 (6 bases). Germline CDR1 and CDR2: SEHNR and FQNEAQ (reference sequence). Trimming took 5 bases from V and 4 from J, leaving 12 bases between them. The CDR3 has 14 amino acids. The CDR3 DNA sequence: TGTGCCAGCAGCCCCTACCAGGGGAATCAGCCCCAGCATTTT. It is translated as CASSPYQGNQPQHF. Complete variable domain (other parts from reference TRBV7-9 and TRBJ1-5): DTGVSQNPRHKITKRGQNVTFRCDPISEHNRLYWYRQTLGQGPEFLTYFQNEAQLEKSRLLSDRFSAERPKGSFSTLEIQRTEQGDSAMYLCASSPYQGNQPQHFGDGTRLSIL.

The chain has TRBV30 and TRBJ2-5; a possible D gene is TRBD2 (5 bases). This CDR3 is 15 amino acids long. Trimming removed 0 bases at V and 2 bases at J, with 13 bases between. Germline loops: CDR1 GTSNPN, CDR2 SVGIG (reference sequence). CDR3: CAWSVPGKSQETQYF. The CDR3 DNA follows: TGTGCCTGGAGTGTCCCGGGGAAGTCTCAAGAGACCCAGTACTTC.

A remark on this clone: This specimen includes other DNA sequences encoding the same CDR3. This chain uses TRBV5-1 with TRBJ2-5; TRBD1 agrees at 8 bases. J was trimmed by 2 bases and V by 3 bases; bases with no gene match: 3. The CDR3 length is 14 residues. Germline CDR1 reads SGHRS; CDR2 reads YFSETQ. The CDR3 spells CASSSGQAQETQYF. CDR3 DNA sequence: TGCGCCAGCAGCTCGGGACAGGCGCAAGAGACCCAGTACTTC.

This clone was counted only a few times. The chain couples TRBV4-1 to TRBJ1-2, with a possible D match to TRBD1 (5 bases). Trimming pared 0 bases from V and 1 base from J, leaving 18 bases between. Germline V CDR1 and CDR2: MGHRA, YSYEKL. There are 18 residues in the CDR3. The CDR3 coding sequence is TGCGCCAGCAGCCAAGACGAGGACGGGGGGATTAGTAACTATGGCTACACCTTC. This translates into CASSQDEDGGISNYGYTF.

This clone came up once. The chain couples TRBV9 to TRBJ2-7, with 8 nucleotides matching TRBD1. Germline V gene sequence: CDR1 SGDLS, CDR2 YYNGEE. The CDR3 is made up of 18 amino acids. V lost 1 base and J lost 5; bases outside the gene matches: 17. CDR3: CASSVTSDGGQGANEQYF. The CDR3 region has the DNA TGTGCCAGCAGCGTAACCTCAGATGGTGGGCAGGGGGCTAACGAGCAGTACTTC.

The J gene is TRBJ2-2, the V gene TRBV30; TRBD2 matches at 7 bases. The V and J ends lost 0 bases and 7 bases, in that order; junction bases with no gene match: 5. The germline gives CDR1 GTSNPN, CDR2 SVGIG (reference sequence). This CDR3 spans 14 amino acids. Here the CDR3 DNA reads TGTGCCTGGAGTGTATGGCGGGAGCACGGGGAGCTGTTTTTT. Translated: CAWSVWREHGELFF.